These 20 T cell receptor beta chains were sequenced from one sample in a study of CD8 T cells in ankylosing spondylitis. TCRdb re-analysed the 5' RACE reads in MiXCR, keeping a single row per CDR3 protein. Of 100,000 or so distinct CDR3 sequences in the sample, around 24% were seen once. Sequenced material: synovial fluid, either unsorted or a sorted T cell fraction (not recorded which). Receptors were obtained from a male donor with ankylosing spondylitis.

This clonotype was seen more than once but under ten times. The chain uses TRBV29-1 and TRBJ1-2; D is unresolved. Germline V lookup: CDR1 SQVTM, CDR2 ANQGSEA. The CDR3 has 11 amino acids. Trimming shortened V by 0 bases and J by 13 bases, and 12 bases separated the two germline ends. The CDR3 loop is CSVEDRRLPTF. CDR3 DNA sequence: TGCAGCGTTGAAGATCGGCGGCTTCCCACCTTC.

The rearrangement links TRBV5-1 to TRBJ1-1; weak D call: TRBD1 (5 bases). The CDR3 consists of 16 residues. Germline CDR1 and CDR2: SGHRS and YFSETQ. V gave up 0 bases and J gave up 2 bases, with 14 bases separating them. CDR3 DNA sequence: TGCGCCAGCAGCTTGGTTCTCAACGGGGGAAACACTGAAGCTTTCTTT. Residues: CASSLVLNGGNTEAFF.

This sequence joins TRBV27 and TRBJ1-5; D is possibly TRBD1 (6 bases). Germline CDR1 and CDR2: MNHEY and SMNVEV (reference sequence). This CDR3 is built from 15 residues. The V end was cut by 5 bases, the J end by 2 bases, with 13 bases between. The CDR3 region has the DNA TGTGCCAGCAGTCCTCAGGGGTTTGGCAATCAGCCCCAGCATTTT. Translation gives CASSPQGFGNQPQHF.

This clonotype came up many times. The genes are TRBV7-9 and TRBJ2-3; D unresolved. The ends were cut back, 2 bases at V and 4 bases at J, with 10 bases in the middle. This CDR3 has 14 residues. The V gene's germline CDR1 is SEHNR and CDR2 FQNEAQ (reference sequence). This chain's CDR3 is CASSLLLPPDTQYF. The CDR3 DNA is TGTGCCAGCAGCTTATTGCTCCCCCCAGATACGCAGTATTTT.

This clonotype was counted a few times. The chain carries TRBV24-1 and TRBJ2-1; perhaps TRBD2 as D (6 bases). The CDR3 length is 14 residues. Germline assignment: CDR1 KGHDR and CDR2 SFDVKD. Trimming took off 7 bases at V and 9 bases at J, with 18 bases between the two ends. The CDR3 loop reads CATSKSGSRGEQFF. The DNA of the CDR3 is TGTGCCACCAGCAAATCCGGGTCGCGGGGTGAGCAGTTCTTC.

This chain joins TRBV7-8 and TRBJ2-1, with 7 bases aligning to TRBD2. Germline V gene data show CDR1 as SGHVS and CDR2 as FQNEAQ. V gave up 7 bases and J gave up 0 bases; unmatched junction bases: 6. The CDR3 has 15 amino acids. The CDR3 is CASTARGSSYNEQFF. CDR3 sequence (DNA): TGTGCCAGCACCGCCCGCGGGAGCTCCTACAATGAGCAGTTCTTC.

This clonotype was observed at least ten times. The chain is built from TRBV11-2 and TRBJ1-1; D possibly corresponds to TRBD1 (5 bases). CDR1 SGHAT and CDR2 FQNNGV come from the germline V gene. This CDR3 comprises 14 residues. V dropped 8 bases and J dropped 8 bases, with 21 bases sitting between them. The CDR3 bases are TGTGCCAGCGCCGGGGCCACCAGGAGAGGGGAAGCTTTCTTT. Translating gives CASAGATRRGEAFF.

This clonotype was seen a handful of times. V and J are TRBV30 and TRBJ1-5, with D unclear. Deletions cut 0 bases from V and 3 bases from J, with 12 bases between. CDR3 length: 15 residues. CDR1 is GTSNPN and CDR2 is SVGIG in the germline V gene (reference sequence). CDR3 in amino acids: CAWSVGLKPNQPQHF. The CDR3 DNA follows: TGTGCCTGGAGTGTAGGGCTTAAACCCAATCAGCCCCAGCATTTT.

The J gene is TRBJ1-2, the V gene TRBV5-5; D is unresolved. Trimming shortened V by 8 bases and J by 4 bases, and 18 bases separated the two germline ends. This CDR3 has 14 amino acids. Germline CDR1 and CDR2: SGHKS and YYEKEE (reference sequence). DNA for the CDR3: TGTGCCAGTATCCCCGGGAATAGGTTCTATGGCTACACCTTC. Translating it yields CASIPGNRFYGYTF. Together with reference TRBV5-5 and TRBJ1-2, the CDR3 gives the full variable domain: DAGVTQSPTHLIKTRGQQVTLRCSPISGHKSVSWYQQVLGQGPQFIFQYYEKEERGRGNFPDRFSARQFPNYSSELNVNALLLGDSALYLCASIPGNRFYGYTFGSGTRLTVV.

Only a few counts were recorded for this clonotype. The rearrangement links TRBV7-2 to TRBJ2-2; perhaps TRBD2 as D (5 bases). V was cut by 2 bases and J by 5 bases, with 12 bases left in between. Germline CDR1 is SGHTA and CDR2 is FQGNSA. This CDR3 is built from 15 residues. The CDR3 DNA follows: TGTGCCAGCAGCTTAATAGGTGGGGAGACCGGGGAGCTGTTTTTT. Amino acids: CASSLIGGETGELFF.

This clonotype was observed a few times. This sequence joins TRBV5-1 and TRBJ2-3; a weak D match, TRBD1 (5 bases). CDR1 and CDR2 from the germline V gene are SGHRS and YFSETQ. The germline V and J ends were trimmed by 0 bases and 6 bases, with 14 bases remaining between them. The CDR3 consists of 15 residues. CDR3 sequence: CASSLVGPPGDTQYF. The CDR3 DNA reads as TGCGCCAGCAGCTTGGTTGGCCCACCAGGGGATACGCAGTATTTT. Complete variable domain (other parts from reference TRBV5-1 and TRBJ2-3): KAGVTQTPRYLIKTRGQQVTLSCSPISGHRSVSWYQQTPGQGLQFLFEYFSETQRNKGNFPGRFSGRQFSNSRSEMNVSTLELGDSALYLCASSLVGPPGDTQYFGPGTRLTVL.

The V call is TRBV25-1, the J call TRBJ2-2; no clear D. This CDR3 spans 16 amino acids. CDR1 is MGHDK, CDR2 SYGVNS, per germline. The V end lost 1 base, the J end lost 0 bases, and 9 bases lay between the germline ends. The CDR3 nucleotides read TGTGCCAGCAGTGAATTTGAGAGCGCGAACACCGGGGAGCTGTTTTTT. This gives the protein CASSEFESANTGELFF.

The chain employs TRBV7-2 and TRBJ2-5; 11 nucleotides agree with TRBD2. CDR3 length equals 17 residues. The germline V gene has CDR1 SGHTA and CDR2 FQGNSA. V shed 7 bases and J 5 bases; nucleotides not matched to a gene: 15. Written as DNA, the CDR3 is TGTGCCAGCACCGCGGTAGCGGGAGGGCTCACGAGGGAGACCCAGTACTTC. Translation: CASTAVAGGLTRETQYF.

This rearrangement joins TRBV6-5 to TRBJ2-5; 14 bases are a match to TRBD2. Losses at the gene ends were 0 bases for V and 5 bases for J; bases not matched to a gene: 2. The germline V gene has CDR1 MNHEY and CDR2 SVGAGI. The length of the CDR3 is 16 residues. The CDR3 reads CASSYSGLAGGETQYF. CDR3 nucleotides: TGTGCCAGCAGTTACTCTGGACTAGCGGGAGGCGAGACCCAGTACTTC.

This clonotype was found many times. V is TRBV12-3 or TRBV12-4 and J is TRBJ2-1; TRBD1 matches at 10 bases. V shed 5 bases and J 7 bases; nucleotides not matched to a gene: 5. CDR3 length: 14 residues. CDR3 sequence: CASSLGQGVNEQFF. In nucleotides, the CDR3 is TGTGCCAGCAGTCTCGGACAGGGGGTTAATGAGCAGTTCTTC.

This clonotype was recorded a few times. This chain joins TRBV10-3 and TRBJ1-2; TRBD1 is a possible D gene (5 bases). The CDR3 contains 14 residues. Germline V gene data show CDR1 as ENHRY and CDR2 as SYGVKD. V was shortened by 3 bases and J by 4 bases, with 12 bases between the two germline ends. The CDR3 is CAISERGGGYGYTF. The CDR3 bases are TGTGCCATCAGTGAAAGGGGCGGAGGCTATGGCTACACCTTC.

The chain couples TRBV5-5 to TRBJ2-5; 7 bases line up with TRBD2. The CDR3 spans 16 residues. Looked up from germline, CDR1 is SGHKS and CDR2 is YYEKEE (reference sequence). Trimming cost V 2 bases and J 0 bases; bases outside gene matches: 7. This CDR3 reads CASSFGAGSYQETQYF. In DNA, the CDR3 is TGTGCCAGCAGCTTTGGAGCGGGGTCGTACCAAGAGACCCAGTACTTC.

This chain connects TRBV20-1 to TRBJ2-1, with 11 nucleotides matching TRBD2. The V gene's germline CDR1 is DFQATT and CDR2 SNEGSKA (reference sequence). Unmatched junction bases numbered 14, after V lost 4 bases and J lost 0 bases. The CDR3 is 19 residues long. The CDR3 nucleotides are TGCAGTGCTACCGGCCCTCTAGCGGGAGGCCCTAACTCCTACAATGAGCAGTTCTTC. Translated: CSATGPLAGGPNSYNEQFF.

This clonotype was observed a handful of times. The chain couples TRBV20-1 to TRBJ1-4, with 7 bases fitting TRBD1. The trim removed 6 bases at V and 5 bases at J, leaving 6 bases unmatched. Germline values: CDR1 DFQATT, CDR2 SNEGSKA (reference sequence). The CDR3 has 13 residues. The chain's CDR3 is CSAPTGKNEKLFF. The DNA for the CDR3 is TGCAGTGCCCCGACAGGGAAAAATGAAAAACTGTTTTTT.

This clonotype was seen at least ten times. This chain's CDR3 is CASSLGVVATNSYNEQFF. CDR3 sequence (DNA): TGTGCCAGCAGCTTAGGTGTAGTAGCGACCAACTCCTACAATGAGCAGTTCTTC. V usage is TRBV11-2 and J usage is TRBJ2-1, with D tentatively TRBD2 (5 bases). The CDR3 length is 18 residues. Trimming shortened V by 1 base and J by 0 bases, and 16 bases separated the two germline ends. The germline CDR1 and CDR2 sequences are SGHAT and FQNNGV. Full variable domain (outside the CDR3, taken from reference TRBV11-2 and TRBJ2-1): EAGVAQSPRYKIIEKRQSVAFWCNPISGHATLYWYQQILGQGPKLLIQFQNNGVVDDSQLPKDRFSAERLKGVDSTLKIQPAKLEDSAVYLCASSLGVVATNSYNEQFFGPGTRLTVL.